The next 18 T cell receptor beta chains were all read from a single sample in a study of T cell repertoires in cytomegalovirus infection. For these receptors, no antigen is known. Each CDR3 protein gets one entry after TCRdb re-called the reads with MiXCR. The sample lists roughly 110,000 distinct CDR3 sequences, over 30% occurring once. Here the sequenced sample was CD8+ T cells from cultured PBMCs, taken from culture after CMV antigen stimulation. Receptors originate from a human donor in good health (CMV status not recorded). Some clones in this sample may be carry-over from other donors' samples.

This clonotype appeared many times. V gene TRBV7-2 combines with J gene TRBJ2-1; 12 bases are shared with TRBD2. Germline values: CDR1 SGHTA, CDR2 FQGNSA. There are 14 residues in the CDR3. V lost 2 bases, J lost 10 bases, and 3 bases stayed unmatched. CDR3 nucleotides: TGTGCCAGCAGCTTAAGGCTAGCGGGGGGGGAGCAGTTCTTC. Encoded protein: CASSLRLAGGEQFF.

Only a few counts were recorded for this clonotype. The V and J genes are TRBV7-2 and TRBJ2-1, with TRBD1 identical over 11 bases. This CDR3 region has 19 residues. CDR1 SGHTA and CDR2 FQGNSA come from the germline V gene. V trimming: 2 bases; J trimming: 0 bases; junction bases outside the gene matches: 9. The CDR3 DNA reads as TGTGCCAGCAGCTTATTCGGACAGGGGGCGTTAGCCTCCTACAATGAGCAGTTCTTC. Encoded protein: CASSLFGQGALASYNEQFF.

The rearrangement uses TRBV4-1 and TRBJ1-5, with 8 bases fitting TRBD1. V trimming: 0 bases; J trimming: 7 bases; junction bases outside the gene matches: 8. Germline V gene lookup returns CDR1 MGHRA and CDR2 YSYEKL. The CDR3 runs to 16 residues. The CDR3 region is CASSQETQGAGQPQHF. CDR3 coding DNA: TGCGCCAGCAGCCAAGAGACGCAGGGGGCTGGGCAGCCCCAGCATTTT.

This clonotype was seen a few times. The chain uses TRBV5-8 and TRBJ1-2; D remains unclear. Trimming cost V 1 base and J 5 bases, with 6 bases left between them. The CDR3 loop spans 12 amino acids. CDR1 and CDR2 (germline): SGHTS, YDEGEE. DNA for the CDR3: TGTGCCAGCAGCTTGAAACCTTATGGCTACACCTTC. It specifies CASSLKPYGYTF.

The chain carries TRBV20-1 and TRBJ2-1; maybe TRBD2 (6 bases). Trimming cost V 1 base and J 0 bases, with 19 bases left between them. CDR3 length: 18 amino acids. The germline gives CDR1 DFQATT, CDR2 SNEGSKA (reference sequence). CDR3 sequence (DNA): TGCAGTGCTAGAGGTGAAGGCCAGTGGGGAGGCTCCTACAATGAGCAGTTCTTC. Translation: CSARGEGQWGGSYNEQFF.

This rearrangement joins TRBV28 to TRBJ2-7, with D perhaps matching TRBD2 (6 bases). CDR1 and CDR2 from the germline V gene are MDHEN and SYDVKM. V lost 5 bases to trimming and J lost 5 bases, with 16 bases between them. The CDR3 is 14 residues long. The CDR3 here is CASSPREFPHEQYF. The CDR3 bases are TGTGCCAGCAGTCCTCGGGAGTTTCCCCACGAGCAGTACTTC. Full variable domain (missing parts from reference TRBV28 and TRBJ2-7): DVKVTQSSRYLVKRTGEKVFLECVQDMDHENMFWYRQDPGLGLRLIYFSYDVKMKEKGDIPEGYSVSREKKERFSLILESASTNQTSMYLCASSPREFPHEQYFGPGTRLTVT.

This rearrangement joins TRBV6-2 or TRBV6-3 to TRBJ1-3, with D maybe TRBD1 (5 bases). The germline V and J ends were trimmed by 6 bases and 0 bases, with 12 bases remaining between them. The germline V gene encodes CDR1 MNHEY and CDR2 SVGEGT. The CDR3 is 15 amino acids. Here the CDR3 reads CASREDTSSGNTIYF. The CDR3, as DNA: TGTGCCAGCAGAGAGGACACGAGCTCTGGAAACACCATATATTTT.

The rearrangement links TRBV7-6 to TRBJ1-2; D is unresolved. Trimming removed 1 base at V and 1 base at J, with 10 bases between. CDR3 size: 15 residues. Germline assignment: CDR1 SGHVS and CDR2 FNYEAQ. The CDR3 here is CASSLGTGDNYGYTF. The CDR3 DNA reads as TGTGCCAGCAGCTTAGGGACCGGAGATAACTATGGCTACACCTTC.

This clonotype was counted a few times. For the CDR3, the DNA is TGTGCCAGCAGTTACACCAGCGCTTTGAACACTGAAGCTTTCTTT. It yields the protein CASSYTSALNTEAFF. The J gene is TRBJ1-1, the V gene TRBV6-6, with no clear D. Deletions cut 2 bases from V and 0 bases from J, with 10 bases between. Germline CDR1 MNHNY, CDR2 SVGAGI (reference sequence). CDR3 length equals 15 residues.

The chain links TRBV7-3 to TRBJ1-1, with TRBD1 identical over 7 bases. Germline V gives CDR1 SGHTA, CDR2 FQGTGA. The V gene end was trimmed by 5 bases and the J gene end by 0 bases; junction bases not matched to a gene: 6. This CDR3 region has 15 residues. CDR3 DNA sequence: TGTGCCAGCAGCCGAACAGGGGCCATGAACACTGAAGCTTTCTTT. Translated, it gives CASSRTGAMNTEAFF.

This clonotype was detected ten times or more. This chain links TRBV7-8 with TRBJ2-5; 8 bases agree with TRBD2. J gave up 4 bases and V 3 bases, and 10 bases lay outside the gene matches. The CDR3 is 16 residues long. Germline CDR1 SGHVS, CDR2 FQNEAQ. CDR3 residues: CASSLATRTSRETQYF. CDR3 in DNA: TGTGCCAGCAGCTTGGCGACCCGGACTAGCCGAGAGACCCAGTACTTC.

V usage is TRBV24-1 and J usage is TRBJ2-1; no clear D. The CDR3 has 13 residues. V was trimmed by 3 bases and J by 3 bases, leaving 5 bases between them. The germline V gene has CDR1 KGHDR and CDR2 SFDVKD. The CDR3 here is CATSDASYNEQFF. In DNA, the CDR3 is TGTGCCACCAGTGATGCAAGCTACAATGAGCAGTTCTTC.

J is TRBJ1-1 and V is TRBV6-6, with unresolved D. Per the germline V gene, CDR1 is MNHNY and CDR2 is SVGAGI (reference sequence). V was clipped by 6 bases and J by 0 bases, with 11 bases between them. The CDR3 runs 14 residues. In DNA, the CDR3 is TGTGCCAGCAGACGGCCTAATTTGAACACTGAAGCTTTCTTT. Protein product: CASRRPNLNTEAFF.

The rearrangement uses TRBV7-2 and TRBJ2-5; 7 nucleotides agree with TRBD2. Unmatched junction bases numbered 10, after V lost 1 base and J lost 2 bases. This CDR3 is built from 17 residues. CDR1 is SGHTA and CDR2 is FQGNSA in the germline V gene. CDR3 sequence (DNA): TGTGCCAGCAGCTTAGATATCTGGCGACTAGCTCAAGAGACCCAGTACTTC. Translated: CASSLDIWRLAQETQYF.

The J gene is TRBJ1-4, the V gene TRBV7-9, with D tentatively TRBD1 (5 bases). CDR3 length equals 15 residues. Germline CDR1 reads SEHNR; CDR2 reads FQNEAQ (reference sequence). V gave up 4 bases and J gave up 11 bases, with 20 bases separating them. For the CDR3, the DNA is TGTGCCAGCAGCTCCGAGACAGATCGAAAGGAGAAACTGTTTTTT. Translated, it gives CASSSETDRKEKLFF. The variable domain in full, with the rest retrieved from reference TRBV7-9 and TRBJ1-4, is DTGVSQNPRHKITKRGQNVTFRCDPISEHNRLYWYRQTLGQGPEFLTYFQNEAQLEKSRLLSDRFSAERPKGSFSTLEIQRTEQGDSAMYLCASSSETDRKEKLFFGSGTQLSVL.

This rearrangement joins TRBV6-6 to TRBJ2-3; D is unresolved. The CDR3 sequence is 12 residues long. The V end lost 8 bases, the J end lost 0 bases, and 6 bases lay between the germline ends. Germline V gene data show CDR1 as MNHNY and CDR2 as SVGAGI (reference sequence). CDR3 DNA sequence: TGTGCCAGCGGACCTAGCACAGATACGCAGTATTTT. Protein product: CASGPSTDTQYF.

The V and J genes are TRBV7-9 and TRBJ2-3; D is possibly TRBD1 or TRBD2 (5 bases each). The CDR3 extends over 14 amino acids. Germline V gene lookup returns CDR1 SEHNR and CDR2 FQNEAQ (reference sequence). Trimming removed 0 bases at V and 6 bases at J, with 10 bases between. The CDR3 region is CASSLATEGDTQYF. CDR3 nucleotides: TGTGCCAGCAGCTTAGCTACAGAGGGGGATACGCAGTATTTT.

This chain links TRBV27 with TRBJ1-5; 7 positions agree with TRBD1. V shed 5 bases, J shed 5 bases, and the junction held 12 bases outside the gene matches. This CDR3 region has 16 residues. Germline CDR1 reads MNHEY; CDR2 reads SMNVEV (reference sequence). CDR3 bases: TGTGCCAGCAGTAGCACAGGGGCCTCGCTGGATCAGCCCCAGCATTTT. It encodes CASSSTGASLDQPQHF.